This T cell receptor beta chain is from a study of PD-1 blockade in classical Hodgkin lymphoma. TCRdb keeps only in-frame clones here, not all; method: immunoSEQ multiplex PCR. Among around 23,000 clones listed, about 86% were seen once. The germline CDR1 and CDR2 sequences are LNHDA and SQIVND (reference sequence). The CDR3 loop spans 13 amino acids. V gave up 5 bases and J gave up 9 bases, with 16 bases separating them. Time point specified: cycle 4 day 1 (C4D1), after less than 7 weeks of nivolumab. There was relapse after autologous stem cell transplantation in every patient, and there was variation in brentuximab vedotin exposure. The study recorded best responses of complete response, partial response or progressive disease.

This chain connects TRBV19 to TRBJ1-1; D is ambiguous. Material: peripheral blood mononuclear cells (PBMCs), obtained before the fourth cycle of nivolumab. The source is a human donor with classical Hodgkin lymphoma. Written as DNA, the CDR3 is TGTGCCAGTAGTCCCGGGCCGATTCGGAAAGCTTTCTTT. Protein: CASSPGPIRKAFF.